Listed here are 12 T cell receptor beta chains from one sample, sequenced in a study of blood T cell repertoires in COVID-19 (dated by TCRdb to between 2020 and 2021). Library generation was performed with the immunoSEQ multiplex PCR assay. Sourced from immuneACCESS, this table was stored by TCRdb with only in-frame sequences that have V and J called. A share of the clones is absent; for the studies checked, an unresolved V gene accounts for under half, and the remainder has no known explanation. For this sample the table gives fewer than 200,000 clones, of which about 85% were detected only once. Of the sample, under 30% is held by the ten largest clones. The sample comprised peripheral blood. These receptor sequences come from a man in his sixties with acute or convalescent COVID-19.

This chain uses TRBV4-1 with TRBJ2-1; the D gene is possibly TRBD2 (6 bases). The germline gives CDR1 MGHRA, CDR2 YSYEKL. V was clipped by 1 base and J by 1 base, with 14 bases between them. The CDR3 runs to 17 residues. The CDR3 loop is CASSQGPGLLSYNEQFF. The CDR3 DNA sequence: TGCGCCAGCAGCCAAGGCCCGGGACTTTTATCCTACAATGAGCAGTTCTTC.

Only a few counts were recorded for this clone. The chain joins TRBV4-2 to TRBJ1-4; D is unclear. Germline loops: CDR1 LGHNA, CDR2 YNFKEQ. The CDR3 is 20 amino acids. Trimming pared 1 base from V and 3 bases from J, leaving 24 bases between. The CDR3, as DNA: TGTGCCAGCAGCCAAGGCGATTCAATTTATTCGGGTTTGTCTAATGAAAAACTGTTTTTT. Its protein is CASSQGDSIYSGLSNEKLFF.

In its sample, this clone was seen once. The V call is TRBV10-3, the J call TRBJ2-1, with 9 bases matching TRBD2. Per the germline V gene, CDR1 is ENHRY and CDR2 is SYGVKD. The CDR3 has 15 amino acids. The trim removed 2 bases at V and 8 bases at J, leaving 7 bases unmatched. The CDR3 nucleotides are TGTGCCATCAGTGAGCTGGCGGGGGGGCTGGATGAGCAGTTCTTC. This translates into CAISELAGGLDEQFF.

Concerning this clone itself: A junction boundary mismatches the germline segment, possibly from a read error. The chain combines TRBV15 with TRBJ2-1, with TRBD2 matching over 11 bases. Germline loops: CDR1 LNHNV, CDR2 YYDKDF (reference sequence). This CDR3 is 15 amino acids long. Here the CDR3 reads CATRRALAGDHWQFF. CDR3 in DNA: TGTGCCACCAGAAGAGCACTAGCGGGAGACCACTGGCAGTTCTTC.

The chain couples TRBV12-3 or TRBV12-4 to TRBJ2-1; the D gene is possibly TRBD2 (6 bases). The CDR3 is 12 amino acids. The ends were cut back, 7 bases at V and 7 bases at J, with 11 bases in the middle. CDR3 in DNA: TGTGCCAGCAACAAGGAGGGGAATGAGCAGTTCTTC. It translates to CASNKEGNEQFF.

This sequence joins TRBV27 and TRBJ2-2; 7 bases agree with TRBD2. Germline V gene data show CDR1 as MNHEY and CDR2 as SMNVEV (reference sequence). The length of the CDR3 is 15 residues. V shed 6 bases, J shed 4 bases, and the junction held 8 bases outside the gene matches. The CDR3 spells CASSSIRGSTGELFF. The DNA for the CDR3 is TGTGCCAGCAGCTCCATCCGCGGGAGCACCGGGGAGCTGTTTTTT.

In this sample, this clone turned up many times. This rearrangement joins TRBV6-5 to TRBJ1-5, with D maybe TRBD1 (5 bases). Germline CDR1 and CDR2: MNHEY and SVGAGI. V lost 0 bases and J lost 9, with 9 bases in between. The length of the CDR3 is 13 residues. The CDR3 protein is CASSYSSGGPQHF. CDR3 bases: TGTGCCAGCAGTTACTCATCCGGGGGGCCCCAGCATTTT.

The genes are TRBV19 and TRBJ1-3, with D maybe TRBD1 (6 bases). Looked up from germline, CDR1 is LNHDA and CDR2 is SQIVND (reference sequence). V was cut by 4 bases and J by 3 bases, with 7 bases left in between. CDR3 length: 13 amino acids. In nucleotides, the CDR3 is TGTGCCAGTAGTACACAGGGTGGAAACACCATATATTTT. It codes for CASSTQGGNTIYF.

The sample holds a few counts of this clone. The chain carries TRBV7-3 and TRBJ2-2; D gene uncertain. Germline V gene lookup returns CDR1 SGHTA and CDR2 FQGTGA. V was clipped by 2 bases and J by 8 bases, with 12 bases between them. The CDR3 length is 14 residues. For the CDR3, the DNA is TGTGCCAGCAGCTTAGTTGGTGGCACGGGGGAGCTGTTTTTT. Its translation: CASSLVGGTGELFF.

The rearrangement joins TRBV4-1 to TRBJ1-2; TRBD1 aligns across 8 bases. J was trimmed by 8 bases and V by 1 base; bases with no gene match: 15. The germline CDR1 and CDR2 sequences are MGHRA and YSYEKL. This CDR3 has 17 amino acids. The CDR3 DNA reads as TGCGCCAGCAGCCAAGGTGGGACAACCGACAGGGGAAGGGGCTACACCTTC. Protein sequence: CASSQGGTTDRGRGYTF.

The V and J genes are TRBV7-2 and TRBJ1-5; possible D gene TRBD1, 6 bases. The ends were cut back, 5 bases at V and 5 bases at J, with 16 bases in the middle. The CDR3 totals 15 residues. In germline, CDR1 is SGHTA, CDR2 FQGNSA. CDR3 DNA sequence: TGTGCCAGCAGCGTTCAACAGGGCCCCGATCAGCCCCAGCATTTT. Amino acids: CASSVQQGPDQPQHF.

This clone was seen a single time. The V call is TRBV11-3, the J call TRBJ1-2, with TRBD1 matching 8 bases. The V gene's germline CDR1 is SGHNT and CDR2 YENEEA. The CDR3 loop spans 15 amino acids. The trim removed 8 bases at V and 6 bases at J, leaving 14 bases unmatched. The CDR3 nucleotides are TGTGCCAGCTACAAGGGGGGAGGACAGGGCGATGGCTACACCTTC. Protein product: CASYKGGGQGDGYTF.